A selection of T cell receptor beta chains follows, all from one sample in a study of cytomegalovirus exposure and HLA in healthy donors. The protocol was immunoSEQ multiplex PCR, while the TCRdb copy is restricted to in-frame clones and leaves out a portion. The sample records around 100,000 clones, 75% to 90% being singletons. The source material was PBMCs. Every receptor here comes from a young man in good health and CMV-seronegative. The CDR3 runs from the conserved cysteine through the conserved F or W. The D gene is left open where the match is weak. The size entry is marked missing in some rows and otherwise reads once, few, many or a size class.

size: -
V: TRBV5-6
D: -
J: TRBJ1-3
DNA: TGTGCCAGCACCCCCCCCCAGGAAGGAAACACCATATATTTT
CDR3: CASTPPQEGNTIYF

size: -
V: TRBV7-9
D: -
J: TRBJ1-5
DNA: TGTGCCAGCAGCTTCTCAGGGGATCAGCCCCAGCATTTT
CDR3: CASSFSGDQPQHF

size: -
V: TRBV5-6
D: -
J: TRBJ1-4
DNA: TGTGCCAGCAGCTTGGGGGGAACAGGGCGAGAAAAACTGTTTTTT
CDR3: CASSLGGTGREKLFF

size: -
V: TRBV2
D: -
J: TRBJ2-7
DNA: TGTGCCAGCAGTAATCCGGGACATAAGTTCTACGAGCAGTACTTC
CDR3: CASSNPGHKFYEQYF

size: -
V: TRBV19
D: TRBD1
J: TRBJ2-5
DNA: TGTGCCAGTGAGGCCCGGCGGGGACAGGGGGCGCGAGAGACCCAGTACTTC
CDR3: CASEARRGQGARETQYF

size: -
V: TRBV28
D: -
J: TRBJ2-2
DNA: TGTGCCAGCAGAGGTAATTGGGGCCCCGGGGAGCTGTTTTTT
CDR3: CASRGNWGPGELFF

size: -
V: TRBV19
D: -
J: TRBJ1-3
DNA: TGTGCCAGTAGAAGACAGGACACCATATATTTT
CDR3: CASRRQDTIYF

size: few
V: TRBV2
D: -
J: TRBJ2-5
DNA: TGTGCCAGCAGTGGGAGGGAGACCCAGTACTTC
CDR3: CASSGRETQYF

size: -
V: TRBV7-2
D: TRBD1
J: TRBJ2-1
DNA: TGTGCCAGCAGCCGACGGGACAGAGGTGAGCAGTTCTTC
CDR3: CASSRRDRGEQFF

size: few
V: TRBV4-1
D: TRBD2
J: TRBJ2-7
DNA: TGCGCCAGCAGCCCGGGACTAGCGAGATCCTACGAGCAGTACTTC
CDR3: CASSPGLARSYEQYF

size: -
V: TRBV10-3
D: -
J: TRBJ2-5
DNA: TGTGCCATCAGTGGTGGAGACAGACAAGAGACCCAGTACTTC
CDR3: CAISGGDRQETQYF

size: -
V: TRBV7-2
D: -
J: TRBJ1-1
DNA: TGTGCCAGCAGCACCGACAGGAACACTGAAGCTTTCTTT
CDR3: CASSTDRNTEAFF

size: -
V: TRBV2
D: TRBD2
J: TRBJ2-3
DNA: TGTGCCAGCATCTCGGAGCGGGGCAGCACAGATACGCAGTATTTT
CDR3: CASISERGSTDTQYF

size: once
V: TRBV5-1
D: -
J: TRBJ2-1
DNA: TGCGCCAGCAGCCTATACAGGGACAATGAGCAGTTCTTC
CDR3: CASSLYRDNEQFF

size: -
V: TRBV30
D: -
J: TRBJ1-5
DNA: TGTGCCTGGTCCTACAGGGCTGATCAGCCCCAGCATTTT
CDR3: CAWSYRADQPQHF

size: few
V: TRBV6-4
D: -
J: TRBJ2-3
DNA: TGTGCCAGCAGTGACTCACGGGGTACTAGCACAGATACGCAGTATTTT
CDR3: CASSDSRGTSTDTQYF

size: -
V: TRBV7-9
D: -
J: TRBJ2-1
DNA: TGTGCCAGCAGGGGGGGACCCTACAATGAGCAGTTCTTC
CDR3: CASRGGPYNEQFF

size: -
V: TRBV30
D: TRBD1
J: TRBJ2-7
DNA: TGTGCCACATCAGGGGGTAGCAGCCACGAGCAGTACTTC
CDR3: CATSGGSSHEQYF

size: -
V: TRBV5-1
D: -
J: TRBJ2-3
DNA: TGCGCCAGCAGCACGGGAGCTCCAGATACGCAGTATTTT
CDR3: CASSTGAPDTQYF

size: -
V: TRBV5-4
D: TRBD2
J: TRBJ2-4
DNA: TGTGCCAGCAGCTTTAGCGGGAGGGCTCGGGACATTCAGTACTTC
CDR3: CASSFSGRARDIQYF

size: -
V: TRBV30
D: -
J: TRBJ2-2
DNA: TGTGCCTGGAGTGTACTAAGGGGGTCGGACACCGGGGAGCTGTTTTTT
CDR3: CAWSVLRGSDTGELFF

size: once
V: TRBV5-1
D: TRBD2
J: TRBJ2-1
DNA: TGCGCCAGCAGCTTAGGGCTAGCGGGGATGAGCTCCTACAATGAGCAGTTCTTC
CDR3: CASSLGLAGMSSYNEQFF

size: -
V: TRBV18
D: -
J: TRBJ2-1
DNA: TGTGCCAGCTCCCCGAGACAAAACAATGAGCAGTTCTTC
CDR3: CASSPRQNNEQFF

size: -
V: TRBV6-5
D: -
J: TRBJ2-1
DNA: TGTGCCAGCGGGGCTAGCGCCTACAATGAGCAGTTCTTC
CDR3: CASGASAYNEQFF

size: -
V: TRBV4-3
D: TRBD2
J: TRBJ2-7
DNA: TGCGCCAGCAGCTACCTGACTAGCGGGGCCTACGAGCAGTACTTC
CDR3: CASSYLTSGAYEQYF

size: -
V: TRBV10-3
D: TRBD2
J: TRBJ2-7
DNA: TGTGCCATCAGTGGTCCTAGCGGGAGTTCCAACTACGAGCAGTACTTC
CDR3: CAISGPSGSSNYEQYF

size: -
V: TRBV4-2
D: -
J: TRBJ2-5
DNA: TGTGCCAGCAGCCAAGTAGGAGGGGGCGAAGAGACCCAGTACTTC
CDR3: CASSQVGGGEETQYF

size: -
V: TRBV5-1
D: -
J: TRBJ2-7
DNA: TGCGCCAGCAGCTTGGTTCCCGAAAACCTGGGGGGCGAGCAGTACTTC
CDR3: CASSLVPENLGGEQYF

size: -
V: TRBV23-1
D: TRBD2
J: TRBJ2-3
DNA: TGCGCCAGCAGACAACCTAACGGGACTAGCGGATACACAGATACGCAGTATTTT
CDR3: CASRQPNGTSGYTDTQYF

size: -
V: TRBV10-3
D: -
J: TRBJ2-1
DNA: TGTGCCATCAGTGACTCCCGGGACATAAAGGGGAATGAGCAGTTCTTC
CDR3: CAISDSRDIKGNEQFF

size: -
V: TRBV5-1
D: -
J: TRBJ2-3
DNA: TGCGCCAGCGGCAGTAGGGGACTTCCAACAGATACGCAGTATTTT
CDR3: CASGSRGLPTDTQYF

size: -
V: TRBV27
D: TRBD1
J: TRBJ2-7
DNA: TGTGCCAGCAGTCCGTGGACAGGGGGCACCTACGAGCAGTACTTC
CDR3: CASSPWTGGTYEQYF

size: -
V: TRBV5-4
D: -
J: TRBJ2-1
DNA: TGTGCCAGCAGCCCAACAGGTCCCTCCTACAATGAGCAGTTCTTC
CDR3: CASSPTGPSYNEQFF

size: -
V: TRBV7-6
D: -
J: TRBJ2-7
DNA: TGTGCCAGCAGCACCCCGAACAGGGATGAGCAGTACTTC
CDR3: CASSTPNRDEQYF

size: -
V: TRBV5-1
D: -
J: TRBJ2-4
DNA: TGCGCCAGCAGCCCGTCGCAGGGTTCCCAGACAAACATTCAGTACTTC
CDR3: CASSPSQGSQTNIQYF